One sample yielded the 30 T cell receptor beta chains listed below, sequenced in a study of shared clonotypes between healthy human individuals. Generated by immunoSEQ multiplex PCR, the TCRdb table keeps only in-frame clones and is missing some. The repertoire holds 95,000 to 120,000 clones, over 65% seen once, with approximately 24% in the top ten. The sample was memory CD8+ T cells sorted from blood. Subset denoted: CD45RO+ cells pooled with CCR7-negative TemRA cells. The receptors here all came from a woman aged 30 to 39 in good health.

The chain uses TRBV27 and TRBJ2-5; 9 bases fit TRBD1. CDR1 is MNHEY, CDR2 SMNVEV, per germline (reference sequence). This CDR3 has 14 amino acids. Trimming cost V 5 bases and J 4 bases; bases outside gene matches: 5. CDR3 coding DNA: TGTGCCAGCAGTCCGGACAGGGGAAGAGAGACCCAGTACTTC. It specifies CASSPDRGRETQYF.

The genes are TRBV7-9 and TRBJ2-7; D not resolved. V lost 5 bases, J lost 0 bases, and 8 bases lay in between. The germline gives CDR1 SEHNR, CDR2 FQNEAQ (reference sequence). This CDR3 spans 13 amino acids. This CDR3 reads CASSNSTSYEQYF. The CDR3, as DNA: TGTGCCAGCAGCAACTCTACCTCCTACGAGCAGTACTTC.

The chain is built from TRBV9 and TRBJ1-3; D is undetermined. The V end lost 7 bases, the J end lost 0 bases, and 8 bases lay between the germline ends. Germline CDR1 reads SGDLS; CDR2 reads YYNGEE. The CDR3 loop spans 13 amino acids. The DNA of the CDR3 is TGTGCCAGCGGGGATAGCTCTGGAAACACCATATATTTT. Amino acid sequence: CASGDSSGNTIYF.

There are a few counts of this clone. The gene calls are TRBV29-1 and TRBJ2-3, with TRBD2 identical over 7 bases. CDR1 and CDR2 (germline): SQVTM, ANQGSEA. This CDR3 comprises 12 residues. J was trimmed by 4 bases and V by 7 bases; bases with no gene match: 5. The CDR3: CSEWGGSDTQYF. In nucleotides, the CDR3 is TGCAGCGAATGGGGGGGGTCAGATACGCAGTATTTT.

The rearrangement uses TRBV27 and TRBJ2-1, with TRBD1 matching 9 bases. Trimming cost V 5 bases and J 3 bases; bases outside gene matches: 11. The CDR3 has 17 residues. Germline V CDR1 and CDR2: MNHEY, SMNVEV (reference sequence). CDR3 loop: CASSGTGTGKDYNEQFF. The CDR3, as DNA: TGTGCCAGCAGTGGAACCGGGACAGGGAAGGACTACAATGAGCAGTTCTTC.

The CDR3 DNA reads as TGTGCCAGCAGCCGGAACAGGGCTGAGCAGTTCTTC. It yields the protein CASSRNRAEQFF. J is TRBJ2-1 and V is TRBV11-2; D may be TRBD1 (6 bases). Germline assignment: CDR1 SGHAT and CDR2 FQNNGV. This CDR3 spans 12 amino acids. The ends were cut back, 5 bases at V and 9 bases at J, with 11 bases in the middle.

The chain has TRBV27 and TRBJ2-1; D uncertain. The CDR3 contains 11 residues. Germline loops: CDR1 MNHEY, CDR2 SMNVEV (reference sequence). V lost 8 bases and J 8 bases, leaving 10 bases between the germline ends. In DNA, the CDR3 is TGTGCCAGCCTTTACAATTATGAGCAGTTCTTC. It specifies CASLYNYEQFF.

The chain uses TRBV7-9 and TRBJ2-7; 7 bases agree with TRBD1. With 2 bases clipped from V and 1 base from J, the junction kept 8 bases outside the gene matches. The CDR3 is 16 amino acids. CDR1 SEHNR and CDR2 FQNEAQ come from the germline V gene (reference sequence). CDR3 residues: CASSLSLGQESYEQYF. The DNA of the CDR3 is TGTGCCAGCAGCTTATCGCTAGGACAGGAGTCCTACGAGCAGTACTTC.

The chain is built from TRBV7-9 and TRBJ2-7; D may match TRBD1 or TRBD2 (5 bases each). This CDR3 is built from 12 residues. Looked up from germline, CDR1 is SEHNR and CDR2 is FQNEAQ (reference sequence). Trimming shortened V by 5 bases and J by 11 bases, and 16 bases separated the two germline ends. CDR3 bases: TGTGCCAGCAGCGGCCGGGACCCTACCGAGTACTTC. It translates to CASSGRDPTEYF.

In this sample, this clone turned up a few times. Other DNA sequences in the same sample also yield this CDR3. This chain uses TRBV9 with TRBJ2-5; tentative D call: TRBD2 (6 bases). The length of the CDR3 is 14 residues. V was shortened by 0 bases and J by 5 bases, with 11 bases between the two germline ends. Per germline, CDR1 SGDLS and CDR2 YYNGEE. The CDR3 DNA reads as TGTGCCAGCAGCGTAGGAGGCAGCGGGGAGACCCAGTACTTC. It specifies CASSVGGSGETQYF.

The V call is TRBV27, the J call TRBJ2-2; 12 positions agree with TRBD2. The CDR3 has 16 residues. J gave up 9 bases and V 5 bases, and 10 bases lay outside the gene matches. Germline CDR1 and CDR2: MNHEY and SMNVEV (reference sequence). The CDR3 here is CASSGWLAGGKRELFF. DNA for the CDR3: TGTGCCAGCAGTGGTTGGCTAGCGGGGGGGAAGCGGGAGCTGTTTTTT.

V and J are TRBV5-6 and TRBJ1-2, with D perhaps matching TRBD1 (6 bases). Germline V gives CDR1 SGHDT, CDR2 YYEEEE. Trimming shortened V by 0 bases and J by 3 bases, and 9 bases separated the two germline ends. CDR3 length: 14 amino acids. The CDR3 spells CASSLEGHHYGYTF. The DNA of the CDR3 is TGTGCCAGCAGCTTGGAGGGACACCACTATGGCTACACCTTC.

The genes are TRBV7-6 and TRBJ1-3; no clear D. This CDR3 is built from 11 residues. V lost 5 bases, J lost 4 bases, and 3 bases lay in between. Germline V gene data show CDR1 as SGHVS and CDR2 as FNYEAQ. The CDR3 protein is CASSPGNTIYF. CDR3 nucleotide sequence: TGTGCCAGCAGCCCCGGAAACACCATATATTTT.

There are a few counts of this clone. This chain links TRBV29-1 with TRBJ2-1; D not certain. V was clipped by 1 base and J by 8 bases, with 12 bases between them. The CDR3 covers 13 residues. Germline CDR1 is SQVTM and CDR2 is ANQGSEA. For the CDR3, the DNA is TGCAGCGTTGAAGTCTTGAACTTCTATGAGCAGTTCTTC. It specifies CSVEVLNFYEQFF.

This clone was observed a handful of times. V usage is TRBV27 and J usage is TRBJ2-1, with D hard to call. Germline loops: CDR1 MNHEY, CDR2 SMNVEV (reference sequence). The CDR3 consists of 14 residues. The V and J ends lost 1 base and 5 bases respectively, with 9 bases between them. CDR3 loop: CASSLFPQHNEQFF. CDR3 in DNA: TGTGCCAGCAGTTTATTTCCACAGCACAATGAGCAGTTCTTC.

This clone was seen a handful of times. This chain connects TRBV7-9 to TRBJ2-1; possibly TRBD2 for D (6 bases). The CDR3 is made up of 15 amino acids. Deletions cut 6 bases from V and 6 bases from J, with 18 bases between. The germline gives CDR1 SEHNR, CDR2 FQNEAQ (reference sequence). In DNA form, the CDR3 reads TGTGCCAGCAGTCGGGACTCCGCGCGAACCAATGAGCAGTTCTTC. Encoded protein: CASSRDSARTNEQFF.

This rearrangement joins TRBV13 to TRBJ1-2; tentatively, D is TRBD1 (5 bases). Germline assignment: CDR1 PRHDT and CDR2 FYEKMQ (reference sequence). The length of the CDR3 is 13 residues. V lost 1 base and J lost 8, with 11 bases in between. Written as DNA, the CDR3 is TGTGCCAGCAGCTTAGACAGAGGGGTAGGCTACACCTTC. Amino acids: CASSLDRGVGYTF.

The chain employs TRBV9 and TRBJ1-4; the D gene is possibly TRBD1 (6 bases). The CDR3 sequence is 14 residues long. Trimming removed 3 bases at V and 7 bases at J, with 13 bases between. Germline values: CDR1 SGDLS, CDR2 YYNGEE. The CDR3 loop reads CASSETGGGEKLFF. DNA for the CDR3: TGTGCCAGCAGCGAGACAGGCGGTGGTGAAAAACTGTTTTTT.

The rearrangement uses TRBV5-4 and TRBJ2-1, with D possibly being TRBD1 (6 bases). Germline CDR1 is SGHNT and CDR2 is YYREEE (reference sequence). CDR3 length: 15 amino acids. V lost 4 bases to trimming and J lost 3 bases, with 14 bases between them. The CDR3 loop is CASSTMTGNYNEQFF. As DNA, the CDR3 is TGTGCCAGCAGCACCATGACAGGAAACTACAATGAGCAGTTCTTC.

The table lists this clone with a few counts. This chain uses TRBV29-1 with TRBJ2-3; D unresolved. In germline, CDR1 is SQVTM, CDR2 ANQGSEA. V shed 3 bases and J shed 2 bases, with 9 bases lying between them. The CDR3 is 13 amino acids. The CDR3 DNA follows: TGCAGCGTTGAGTTAGCCCACACAGATACGCAGTATTTT. It specifies CSVELAHTDTQYF.

This chain joins TRBV5-4 and TRBJ2-3; 10 positions match TRBD2. J gave up 6 bases and V 4 bases, and 11 bases lay outside the gene matches. The CDR3 is made up of 16 amino acids. Germline lookup yields CDR1 SGHNT and CDR2 YYREEE (reference sequence). The CDR3 loop reads CASSQDTAGGADTQYF. Written as DNA, the CDR3 is TGTGCCAGCAGCCAAGATACAGCGGGAGGGGCCGATACGCAGTATTTT.

This chain uses TRBV6-1 with TRBJ2-7; weak D call: TRBD1 (5 bases). CDR1 and CDR2 from the germline V gene are MNHNS and SASEGT. Trimming left V 4 bases short and J 0 bases short, with 13 bases between. The CDR3 extends over 15 amino acids. The CDR3 DNA sequence: TGTGCCAGCAGTGCCGAACCAGACAGCTCCTACGAGCAGTACTTC. It codes for CASSAEPDSSYEQYF.

This clone was detected only a few times. CDR3 sequence (DNA): TGTGCCAGCAGTAGTCTCGAGAAAGTCCCCGGGGAGCTGTTTTTT. Its protein product is CASSSLEKVPGELFF. The rearrangement joins TRBV2 to TRBJ2-2; D remains ambiguous. The CDR3 has 15 amino acids. V lost 5 bases to trimming and J lost 6 bases, with 16 bases between them. Germline assignment: CDR1 SNHLY and CDR2 FYNNEI.

The chain recombines TRBV28 with TRBJ1-5; no clear D gene. Trimming pared 3 bases from V and 0 bases from J, leaving 9 bases between. Germline loops: CDR1 MDHEN, CDR2 SYDVKM. The CDR3 sequence is 15 residues long. The CDR3, as DNA: TGTGCCAGCAGTTTCCGGAGTGATAGCAATCAGCCCCAGCATTTT. It encodes CASSFRSDSNQPQHF.

The V call is TRBV7-9, the J call TRBJ2-7; D not certain. The CDR3 consists of 16 residues. V lost 5 bases and J lost 3, with 20 bases in between. Germline V gives CDR1 SEHNR, CDR2 FQNEAQ (reference sequence). The CDR3 nucleotides read TGTGCCAGCAGCCCCCTGGAGTCCGGTCCCCACTACGAGCAGTACTTC. This translates into CASSPLESGPHYEQYF.

The genes are TRBV6-1 and TRBJ1-2; D ambiguous. The V and J ends lost 3 bases and 2 bases respectively, with 16 bases between them. The CDR3 spans 16 residues. Germline lookup yields CDR1 MNHNS and CDR2 SASEGT. The CDR3 sequence is CASSDPSISGNYGYTF. The DNA for the CDR3 is TGTGCCAGCAGTGACCCCTCGATATCAGGCAACTATGGCTACACCTTC.

This chain links TRBV27 with TRBJ2-3; tentative D call: TRBD2 (7 bases). This CDR3 is 16 amino acids long. Germline V gene lookup returns CDR1 MNHEY and CDR2 SMNVEV (reference sequence). V dropped 2 bases and J dropped 6 bases, with 18 bases sitting between them. Here the CDR3 reads CASSLRGGGLWDTQYF. For the CDR3, the DNA is TGTGCCAGCAGTTTAAGAGGGGGGGGACTTTGGGATACGCAGTATTTT.

V gene TRBV4-1 combines with J gene TRBJ1-1; a weak D match, TRBD1 (6 bases). Per germline, CDR1 MGHRA and CDR2 YSYEKL. This CDR3 spans 14 amino acids. V gave up 6 bases and J gave up 0 bases, with 11 bases separating them. The CDR3 loop reads CASRWTDMNTEAFF. The CDR3 coding sequence is TGCGCCAGCAGGTGGACAGATATGAACACTGAAGCTTTCTTT.

CDR3 DNA sequence: TGTGCCAGCAGCTTAACAGGGACTTTCGAGCAGTTCTTC. This codes for CASSLTGTFEQFF. The chain is built from TRBV7-6 and TRBJ2-1; D assignment may be TRBD1 or TRBD2 (6 bases each). V gave up 2 bases and J gave up 10 bases, with 12 bases separating them. In germline, CDR1 is SGHVS, CDR2 FNYEAQ. This CDR3 spans 13 amino acids.

The J gene is TRBJ1-2, the V gene TRBV5-4; TRBD1 agrees at 7 bases. The CDR3 contains 13 residues. Per germline, CDR1 SGHNT and CDR2 YYREEE (reference sequence). J lost 5 bases, V lost 6 bases, and 7 bases had no gene match. CDR3 DNA: TGTGCCAGCATAACAACAGGGGCGTATGGCTACACCTTC. This encodes CASITTGAYGYTF.